What follows are 6 T cell receptor beta chains derived from one specimen sequenced in a study of T-cell reconstitution after alpha-beta-depleted transplantation in children. Molecular barcoding with unique molecular identifiers was used for the TCRbeta library. One entry per CDR3 protein, called by TCRdb with MiXCR from the PCR reads. The sample holds hundreds of thousands of distinct CDR3 sequences; roughly 17% are singletons and the top ten take approximately 1.1%. The sequenced sample was PBMCs from the stem cell graft donor, obtained from the stem cell graft. The receptors stem from a human donor who donated a stem cell graft to a child with acute myeloid leukemia.

This clonotype was observed once. V usage is TRBV28 and J usage is TRBJ1-2, with D possibly TRBD1 on 5 matching bases. The CDR3 is 17 amino acids. Looked up from germline, CDR1 is MDHEN and CDR2 is SYDVKM. V was cut by 6 bases and J by 0 bases, with 20 bases left in between. The CDR3 region is CASRSYGGDPSNYGYTF. CDR3 nucleotides: TGTGCCAGCAGATCTTATGGAGGGGACCCCTCTAACTATGGCTACACCTTC.

Many counts were recorded for this clonotype. Written as DNA, the CDR3 is TGCAGTGCTAGAGATGGCGGGACAGGGGACGGCGAGCAGTACGTC. Its protein product is CSARDGGTGDGEQYV. The chain couples TRBV20-1 to TRBJ2-7, with TRBD1 identical over 10 bases. From germline, CDR1 is DFQATT and CDR2 SNEGSKA (reference sequence). This CDR3 is 15 amino acids long. The junction had 8 bases not matched to a gene; V was cut back by 0 bases and J by 6 bases.

This clonotype was seen at least ten times. This chain connects TRBV20-1 to TRBJ2-3; 9 bases agree with TRBD2. The CDR3 contains 14 residues. Losses at the gene ends were 3 bases for V and 4 bases for J; bases not matched to a gene: 5. Germline V gene sequence: CDR1 DFQATT, CDR2 SNEGSKA (reference sequence). Here the CDR3 reads CSARASGDPDTQYF. Written as DNA, the CDR3 is TGCAGTGCTAGGGCTAGCGGGGACCCAGATACGCAGTATTTT.

This clonotype was seen more than once but under ten times. The chain recombines TRBV4-2 with TRBJ2-3; TRBD2 aligns across 8 bases. CDR1 LGHNA and CDR2 YNFKEQ come from the germline V gene. Trimming removed 4 bases from V and 4 bases from J; junction bases left unmatched: 7. The CDR3 is made up of 15 amino acids. The DNA for the CDR3 is TGTGCCAGCAGCCCGAGGACTAGCCAATCAGATACGCAGTATTTT. This encodes CASSPRTSQSDTQYF.

This clonotype was found a few times. The genes are TRBV12-3 or TRBV12-4 and TRBJ1-2; 7 bases map to TRBD1. The length of the CDR3 is 12 residues. V was clipped by 7 bases and J by 3 bases; unmatched bases: 2. CDR3 in amino acids: CASTGTDYGYTF. The CDR3 DNA reads as TGTGCCAGCACCGGGACAGACTATGGCTACACCTTC.

The table lists this clonotype with a few counts. The J gene is TRBJ2-3, the V gene TRBV12-3 or TRBV12-4, with 10 bases aligning to TRBD1. V shed 5 bases, J shed 6 bases, and the junction held 8 bases outside the gene matches. There are 15 residues in the CDR3. The CDR3 loop reads CASSPRDRGEDTQYF. The CDR3 nucleotides are TGTGCCAGCAGTCCCCGGGACAGGGGTGAGGATACGCAGTATTTT.